This T cell receptor (beta chain) derives from a study of T-cell memory formation after mild COVID-19. Broader study findings: The study detected some responding clones in pre-infection memory, suggesting cross-reactive memory joined.

Details on this clonotype: Antigen unknown.

From 5'RACE with constant-segment primers came TCR alpha and TCR beta cDNA libraries that carried sample barcodes and UMIs. Each CDR3 protein gets one entry after TCRdb re-called the 5' RACE reads with MiXCR. The sample contains around 370,000 distinct CDR3 sequences, approximately 21% of which appear only once. The specimen sequenced was PBMCs or a T cell subset sorted from them (not recorded which). This TCR came from an adult woman who had mild COVID-19 (a few samples of this study predate the infection). Cell type and time point are not known.

This CDR3 is CASSKTGNTQYF. As DNA, the CDR3 is TGTGCCAGCAGTAAAACGGGGAATACGCAGTATTTT. The V and J genes are TRBV7-2 and TRBJ2-3; D perhaps matches TRBD2 (5 bases). The CDR3 covers 12 residues. Trimming pared 6 bases from V and 7 bases from J, leaving 11 bases between. Germline V gene data show CDR1 as SGHTA and CDR2 as FQGNSA.